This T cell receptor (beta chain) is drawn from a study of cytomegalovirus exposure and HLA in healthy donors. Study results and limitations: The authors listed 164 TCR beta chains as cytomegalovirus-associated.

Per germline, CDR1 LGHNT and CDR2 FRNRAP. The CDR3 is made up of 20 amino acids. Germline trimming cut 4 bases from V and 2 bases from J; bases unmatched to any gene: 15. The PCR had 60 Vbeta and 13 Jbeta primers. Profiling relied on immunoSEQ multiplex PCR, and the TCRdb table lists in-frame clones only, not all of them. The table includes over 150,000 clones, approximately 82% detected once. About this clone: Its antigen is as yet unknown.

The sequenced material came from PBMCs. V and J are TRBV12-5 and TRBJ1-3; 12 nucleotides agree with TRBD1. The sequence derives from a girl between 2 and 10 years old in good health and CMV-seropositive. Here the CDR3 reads CASGSLASGTGGQAGNTIYF. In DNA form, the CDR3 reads TGTGCTAGTGGTTCGCTCGCATCCGGGACAGGGGGCCAAGCTGGAAACACCATATATTTT.